This T cell receptor (beta chain) was recovered during a study of shared clonotypes between healthy human individuals. The study, taken as a whole, reports: Deeper or shallower sequencing was expected to change how clonotypes are shared among donors.

The assay ran at deep level. The quantity of DNA used in unsorted PBMC replicate PCRs was about 0.3 ug, corresponding to 25,000 to 35,000 T cell genomes. Unsorted PBMCs provided DNA that was sequenced on ten immunoSEQ deep assay plates. The table came from immunoSEQ multiplex PCR; TCRdb's copy has only in-frame clones and leaves some out. Counted here are 450,000 to 500,000 clones, roughly 85% occurring once; the ten biggest clones make up about 12%. Germline assignment: CDR1 MDHEN and CDR2 SYDVKM. The CDR3 has 11 amino acids. V shed 7 bases and J shed 6 bases, with 9 bases lying between them. This clone was counted at least ten times. Its specificity is unknown. The same CDR3 also results from other DNA sequences found in this sample.

The genes are TRBV28 and TRBJ1-2; D remains ambiguous. This TCR was recovered from a woman in her thirties or forties in good health. Some clones in this sample may be carry-over from other donors' samples. Sequenced material: PBMCs. The CDR3 DNA follows: TGTGCCAGCAATGCATGGGATGGCTACACCTTC. As protein: CASNAWDGYTF.